Shown below are 16 T cell receptor beta chains from a single sample sequenced in a study of shared clonotypes between healthy human individuals. In the naive CD8 group, cells lacked CD45RO and were positively selected for CCR7, so terminally differentiated effector memory CD45RA+ cells were left out. TCRdb's copy holds only in-frame clones and misses some; the assay was immunoSEQ multiplex PCR. In the table there are around 1.9 million clones, around 95% of which are singletons. Sequencing was performed on naive CD8+ T cells from PBMCs. The receptors were gathered from a man aged 18-30 years in good health. Some clones in this sample may be carry-over from other donors' samples.

V usage is TRBV7-9 and J usage is TRBJ2-5, with D hard to call. The CDR3 contains 13 residues. Germline V lookup: CDR1 SEHNR, CDR2 FQNEAQ (reference sequence). Trimming pared 4 bases from V and 7 bases from J, leaving 13 bases between. The CDR3 here is CASSSDPRRTQYF. For the CDR3, the DNA is TGTGCCAGCAGCTCGGACCCCCGCCGGACCCAGTACTTC.

Note on this clone: The same CDR3 arises from other DNA sequences in this sample as well. This chain joins TRBV27 and TRBJ2-3; D might be TRBD2 (5 bases). Germline V lookup: CDR1 MNHEY, CDR2 SMNVEV (reference sequence). The CDR3 is made up of 13 amino acids. Trimming took 3 bases from V and 3 from J, leaving 7 bases between them. The CDR3 nucleotides are TGTGCCAGCAGTTTTCGGGGAACAGATACGCAGTATTTT. This translates into CASSFRGTDTQYF.

CDR3 nucleotides: TGTGCCAGCAGTGAGTGGGCCTACTCTGGAAACACCATATATTTT. It specifies CASSEWAYSGNTIYF. The rearrangement links TRBV25-1 to TRBJ1-3; D is unclear. This CDR3 contains 15 residues. Germline CDR1 and CDR2: MGHDK and SYGVNS. V lost 3 bases and J lost 0, with 9 bases in between.

The rearrangement uses TRBV27 and TRBJ2-7; maybe TRBD2 (5 bases). In germline, CDR1 is MNHEY, CDR2 SMNVEV (reference sequence). V was cut by 6 bases and J by 0 bases, with 9 bases left in between. The CDR3 consists of 13 residues. Here the CDR3 reads CASRRTGSYEQYF. CDR3 nucleotide sequence: TGTGCCAGCAGGAGGACTGGCTCCTACGAGCAGTACTTC.

Turning to this clone: This sample includes further DNA sequences coding for the same CDR3. The chain links TRBV5-6 to TRBJ1-2, with D maybe TRBD1 (6 bases). The CDR3 is 12 residues long. The V end lost 1 base, the J end lost 5 bases, and 6 bases lay between the germline ends. CDR1 SGHDT and CDR2 YYEEEE come from the germline V gene. The CDR3, as DNA: TGTGCCAGCAGCTTGCAGGGGTATGGCTACACCTTC. It codes for CASSLQGYGYTF. The variable domain in full, completed from reference TRBV5-6 and TRBJ1-2, reads DAGVTQSPTHLIKTRGQQVTLRCSPKSGHDTVSWYQQALGQGPQFIFQYYEEEERQRGNFPDRFSGHQFPNYSSELNVNALLLGDSALYLCASSLQGYGYTFGSGTRLTVV.

V usage is TRBV16 and J usage is TRBJ1-4, with D possibly being TRBD1 (5 bases). The CDR3 is 15 residues long. Germline CDR1 KGHSY, CDR2 FQNENV. The V end lost 0 bases, the J end lost 6 bases, and 11 bases lay between the germline ends. The CDR3 spells CASSQSTGGYEKLFF. CDR3 DNA: TGTGCCAGCAGCCAATCCACGGGGGGATATGAAAAACTGTTTTTT.

The chain is built from TRBV7-9 and TRBJ2-3; D gene ambiguous. Trimming shortened V by 4 bases and J by 2 bases, and 7 bases separated the two germline ends. The CDR3 sequence is 13 residues long. Germline values: CDR1 SEHNR, CDR2 FQNEAQ (reference sequence). CDR3 sequence (DNA): TGTGCCAGCAGCTCGGACGTCACAGATACGCAGTATTTT. Translating it yields CASSSDVTDTQYF.

CDR3 in amino acids: CASSVRGPGEAFF. The CDR3 DNA is TGTGCCAGCAGTGTCCGCGGTCCGGGGGAAGCTTTCTTT. The rearrangement links TRBV27 to TRBJ1-1; the D is unclear. Germline lookup yields CDR1 MNHEY and CDR2 SMNVEV (reference sequence). V lost 5 bases to trimming and J lost 8 bases, with 15 bases between them. CDR3 length equals 13 residues.

The genes are TRBV4-3 and TRBJ2-1; 9 nucleotides line up with TRBD2. In germline, CDR1 is LGHNA, CDR2 YSLEER. The CDR3 has 17 residues. V was pared by 0 bases and J by 4 bases, with 7 bases of the junction left unmatched. CDR3 nucleotide sequence: TGCGCCAGCAGCCAAGACCCTATAGCGGGAGAGTACAATGAGCAGTTCTTC. Its translation: CASSQDPIAGEYNEQFF.

This chain joins TRBV11-2 and TRBJ2-7; a possible D gene is TRBD1 (6 bases). Per germline, CDR1 SGHAT and CDR2 FQNNGV. This CDR3 contains 13 residues. Trimming removed 5 bases from V and 5 bases from J, with 13 bases in between. The CDR3 coding sequence is TGTGCCAGCAGCCCTACACAGGGCCACGAGCAGTACTTC. Its translation is CASSPTQGHEQYF.

The rearrangement links TRBV7-6 to TRBJ2-1; D is perhaps TRBD2 (5 bases). CDR3 length: 15 residues. The V and J ends lost 1 base and 2 bases respectively, with 9 bases between them. Germline CDR1 and CDR2: SGHVS and FNYEAQ. The CDR3, as DNA: TGTGCCAGCAGCTTAGAAGCGGATCCCTACAATGAGCAGTTCTTC. Translated: CASSLEADPYNEQFF.

The chain has TRBV4-2 and TRBJ2-1, with TRBD2 identical over 8 bases. Trimming cost V 0 bases and J 5 bases; bases outside gene matches: 12. Germline V lookup: CDR1 LGHNA, CDR2 YNFKEQ. The CDR3 extends over 18 amino acids. CDR3 region: CASSQDRVHSGSDNEQFF. The CDR3, as DNA: TGTGCCAGCAGCCAAGATCGGGTGCACAGCGGGAGTGACAATGAGCAGTTCTTC.

This sequence joins TRBV11-2 and TRBJ2-1; D gene ambiguous. The CDR3 sequence is 12 residues long. CDR1 SGHAT and CDR2 FQNNGV come from the germline V gene. V was trimmed by 4 bases and J by 9 bases, leaving 10 bases between them. CDR3 DNA: TGTGCCAGCAGCTATAAGGCGGCTGAGCAGTTCTTC. This encodes CASSYKAAEQFF.

In DNA form, the CDR3 reads TGTGCCAGCAGCCGAACTACTTTCTACGAGCAGTACTTC. Translation gives CASSRTTFYEQYF. V usage is TRBV7-9 and J usage is TRBJ2-7; D gene unclear. Germline CDR1 SEHNR, CDR2 FQNEAQ (reference sequence). Trimming removed 5 bases at V and 3 bases at J, with 11 bases between. There are 13 residues in the CDR3.

The chain recombines TRBV11-2 with TRBJ1-1, with D unclear. The CDR3 is 15 residues long. The V end was cut by 0 bases, the J end by 0 bases, with 8 bases between. CDR1 and CDR2 (germline): SGHAT, FQNNGV. DNA for the CDR3: TGTGCCAGCAGCTTAGAGAACTTAATGAACACTGAAGCTTTCTTT. This encodes CASSLENLMNTEAFF.

The chain recombines TRBV19 with TRBJ1-1, with a possible D match to TRBD1 (6 bases). Germline V gene lookup returns CDR1 LNHDA and CDR2 SQIVND (reference sequence). This CDR3 is built from 12 residues. Trimming removed 8 bases from V and 11 bases from J, with 18 bases in between. CDR3 loop: CASEGDRLKAFF. The DNA for the CDR3 is TGTGCCAGTGAGGGGGATCGCCTGAAGGCTTTCTTT.